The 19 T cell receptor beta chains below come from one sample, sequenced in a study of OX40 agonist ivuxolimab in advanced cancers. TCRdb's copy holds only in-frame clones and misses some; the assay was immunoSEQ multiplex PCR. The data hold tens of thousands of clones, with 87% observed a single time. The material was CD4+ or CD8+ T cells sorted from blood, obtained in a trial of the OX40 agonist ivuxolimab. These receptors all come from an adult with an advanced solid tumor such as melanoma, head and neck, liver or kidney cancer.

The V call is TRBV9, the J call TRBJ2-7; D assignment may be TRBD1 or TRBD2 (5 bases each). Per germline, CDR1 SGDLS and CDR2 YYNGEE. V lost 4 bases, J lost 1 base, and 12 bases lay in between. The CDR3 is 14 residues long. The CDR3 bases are TGTGCCAGCAGCCCCGGGGCCGTTTCCTACGAGCAGTACTTC. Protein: CASSPGAVSYEQYF.

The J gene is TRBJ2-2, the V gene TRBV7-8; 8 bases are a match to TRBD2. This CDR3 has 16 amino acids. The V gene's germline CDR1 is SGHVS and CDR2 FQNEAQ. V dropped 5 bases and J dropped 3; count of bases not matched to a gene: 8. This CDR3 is CASSPREGRHTGELFF. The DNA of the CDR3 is TGTGCCAGCAGCCCCCGGGAGGGTCGGCACACCGGGGAGCTGTTTTTT.

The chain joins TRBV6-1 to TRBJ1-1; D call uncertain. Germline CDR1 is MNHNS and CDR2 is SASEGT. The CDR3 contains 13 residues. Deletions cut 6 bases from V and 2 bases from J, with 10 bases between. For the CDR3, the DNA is TGTGCCAGCAGGACCAACGTAAACACTGAAGCTTTCTTT. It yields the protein CASRTNVNTEAFF.

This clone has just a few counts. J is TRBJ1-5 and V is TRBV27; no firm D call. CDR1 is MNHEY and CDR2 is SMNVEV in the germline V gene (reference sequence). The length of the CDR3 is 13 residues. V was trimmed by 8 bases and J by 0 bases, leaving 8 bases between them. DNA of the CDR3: TGTGCCAGCTCCGGAAATAGCAATCAGCCCCAGCATTTT. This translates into CASSGNSNQPQHF.

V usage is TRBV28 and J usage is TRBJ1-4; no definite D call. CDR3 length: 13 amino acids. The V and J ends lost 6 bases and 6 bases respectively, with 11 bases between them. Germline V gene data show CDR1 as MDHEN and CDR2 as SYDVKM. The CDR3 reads CASRPGRDEKLFF. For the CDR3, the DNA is TGTGCCAGCAGGCCTGGACGAGATGAAAAACTGTTTTTT.

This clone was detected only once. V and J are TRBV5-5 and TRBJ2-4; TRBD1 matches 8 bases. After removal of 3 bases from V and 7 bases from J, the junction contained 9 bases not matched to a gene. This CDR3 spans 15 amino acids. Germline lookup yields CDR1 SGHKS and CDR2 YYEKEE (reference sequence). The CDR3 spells CASSSGPRQGNIQYF. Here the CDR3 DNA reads TGTGCCAGCAGCTCCGGGCCACGACAGGGGAACATTCAGTACTTC.

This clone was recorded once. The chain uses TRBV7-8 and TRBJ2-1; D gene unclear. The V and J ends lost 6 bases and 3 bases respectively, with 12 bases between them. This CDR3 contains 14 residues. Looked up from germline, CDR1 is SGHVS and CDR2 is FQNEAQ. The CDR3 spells CASSWADRYNEQFF. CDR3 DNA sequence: TGTGCCAGCAGTTGGGCAGACCGCTACAATGAGCAGTTCTTC. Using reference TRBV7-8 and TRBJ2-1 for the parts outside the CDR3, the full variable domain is GAGVSQSPRYKVAKRGQDVALRCDPISGHVSLFWYQQALGQGPEFLTYFQNEAQLDKSGLPSDRFFAERPEGSVSTLKIQRTQQEDSAVYLCASSWADRYNEQFFGPGTRLTVL.

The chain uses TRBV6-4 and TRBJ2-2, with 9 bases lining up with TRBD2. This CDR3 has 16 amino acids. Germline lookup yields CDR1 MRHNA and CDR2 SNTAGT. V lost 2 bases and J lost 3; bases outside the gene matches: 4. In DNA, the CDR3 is TGTGCCAGCAGTGACAGGGCTAGCGGGGACACCGGGGAGCTGTTTTTT. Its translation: CASSDRASGDTGELFF.

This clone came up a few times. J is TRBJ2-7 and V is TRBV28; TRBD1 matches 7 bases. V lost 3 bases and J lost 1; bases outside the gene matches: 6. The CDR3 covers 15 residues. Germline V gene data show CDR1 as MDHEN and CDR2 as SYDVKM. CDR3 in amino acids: CASSFRDSRSYEQYF. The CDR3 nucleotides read TGTGCCAGCAGTTTCCGGGACAGTCGGTCCTACGAGCAGTACTTC.

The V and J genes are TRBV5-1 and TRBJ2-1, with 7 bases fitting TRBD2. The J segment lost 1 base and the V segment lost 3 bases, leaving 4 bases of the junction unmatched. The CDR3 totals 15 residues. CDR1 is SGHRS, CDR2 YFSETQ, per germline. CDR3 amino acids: CASSWRERSYNEQFF. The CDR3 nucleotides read TGCGCCAGCAGCTGGCGGGAGAGATCCTACAATGAGCAGTTCTTC. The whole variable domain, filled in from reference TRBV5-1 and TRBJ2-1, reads KAGVTQTPRYLIKTRGQQVTLSCSPISGHRSVSWYQQTPGQGLQFLFEYFSETQRNKGNFPGRFSGRQFSNSRSEMNVSTLELGDSALYLCASSWRERSYNEQFFGPGTRLTVL.

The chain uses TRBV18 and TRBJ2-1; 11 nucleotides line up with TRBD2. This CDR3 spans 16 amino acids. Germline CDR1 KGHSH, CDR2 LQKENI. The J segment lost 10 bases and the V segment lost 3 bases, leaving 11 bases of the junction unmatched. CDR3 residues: CASSPDGTSGLREQFF. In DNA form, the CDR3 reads TGTGCCAGCTCACCCGACGGGACTAGCGGCTTGCGAGAGCAGTTCTTC.

Here the CDR3 DNA reads TGTGCCAGCAGCCCTACCTCAACCTACAATGAGCAGTTCTTC. Translating it yields CASSPTSTYNEQFF. V gene TRBV9 combines with J gene TRBJ2-1; D not certain. The CDR3 sequence is 14 residues long. Germline values: CDR1 SGDLS, CDR2 YYNGEE. V lost 4 bases, J lost 2 bases, and 10 bases lay in between.

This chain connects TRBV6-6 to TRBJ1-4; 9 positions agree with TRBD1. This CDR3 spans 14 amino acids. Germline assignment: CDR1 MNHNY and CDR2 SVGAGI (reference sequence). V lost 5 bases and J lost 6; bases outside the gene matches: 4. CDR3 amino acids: CASSTGTGYEKLFF. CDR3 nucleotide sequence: TGTGCCAGCAGTACCGGGACAGGGTATGAAAAACTGTTTTTT.

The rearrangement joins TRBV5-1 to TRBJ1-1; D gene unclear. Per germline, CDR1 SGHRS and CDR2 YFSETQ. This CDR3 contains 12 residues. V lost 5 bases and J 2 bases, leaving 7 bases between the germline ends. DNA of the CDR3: TGCGCCAGCAGACGTACAAACACTGAAGCTTTCTTT. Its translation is CASRRTNTEAFF.

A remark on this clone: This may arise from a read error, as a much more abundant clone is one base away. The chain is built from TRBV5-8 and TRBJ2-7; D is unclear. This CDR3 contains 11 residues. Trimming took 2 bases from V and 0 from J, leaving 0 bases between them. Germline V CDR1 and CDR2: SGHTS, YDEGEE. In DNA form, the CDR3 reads TGTGCCAGCAGCTTCTCCTACGAGCAGTACTTC. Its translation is CASSFSYEQYF.

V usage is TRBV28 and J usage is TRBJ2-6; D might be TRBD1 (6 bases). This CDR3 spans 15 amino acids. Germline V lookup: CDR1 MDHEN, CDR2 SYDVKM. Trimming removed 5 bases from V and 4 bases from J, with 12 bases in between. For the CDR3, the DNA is TGTGCCAGCAGTACACAGGGTCCCGGGGCCAACGTCCTGACTTTC. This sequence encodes CASSTQGPGANVLTF. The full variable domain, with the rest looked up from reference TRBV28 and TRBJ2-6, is DVKVTQSSRYLVKRTGEKVFLECVQDMDHENMFWYRQDPGLGLRLIYFSYDVKMKEKGDIPEGYSVSREKKERFSLILESASTNQTSMYLCASSTQGPGANVLTFGAGSRLTVL.

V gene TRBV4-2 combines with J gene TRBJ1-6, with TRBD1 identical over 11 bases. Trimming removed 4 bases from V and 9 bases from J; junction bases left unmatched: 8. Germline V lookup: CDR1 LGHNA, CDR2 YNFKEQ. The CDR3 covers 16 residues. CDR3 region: CASSPLGTGGPSPLHF. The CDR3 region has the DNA TGTGCCAGCAGCCCTCTCGGGACAGGGGGACCTTCACCCCTCCACTTT.

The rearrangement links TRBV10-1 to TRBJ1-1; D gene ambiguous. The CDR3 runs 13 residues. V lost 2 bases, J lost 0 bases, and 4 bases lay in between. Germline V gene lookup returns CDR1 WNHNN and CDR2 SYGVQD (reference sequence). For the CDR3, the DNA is TGCGCCAGCAGTGAGAATATGAACACTGAAGCTTTCTTT. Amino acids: CASSENMNTEAFF.

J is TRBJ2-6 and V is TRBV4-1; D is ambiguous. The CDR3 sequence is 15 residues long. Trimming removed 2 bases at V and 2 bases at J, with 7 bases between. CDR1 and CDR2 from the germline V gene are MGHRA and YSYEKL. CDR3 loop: CASSQWGTGANVLTF. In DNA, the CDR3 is TGCGCCAGCAGCCAATGGGGAACTGGGGCCAACGTCCTGACTTTC.